These 16 T cell receptor beta chains were sequenced from one sample in a study of naive and memory T cell subsets. The SP2 primer and nested alpha and beta constant region primers amplified ligated cDNA in four rounds. A single record per CDR3 protein comes from TCRdb applying MiXCR to the UMI-ligation and nested PCR reads. The data hold about 26,000 distinct CDR3 sequences, with 5% to 5.5% observed a single time. An oligonucleotide containing a UMI was ligated to the 3' end of TCR cDNA. Sequenced sample: blood. The receptors derive from an adult in good health.

This clonotype has a count of ten or more. The rearrangement links TRBV6-2 or TRBV6-3 to TRBJ1-5; 8 positions agree with TRBD1. V was clipped by 6 bases and J by 4 bases; unmatched bases: 2. The CDR3 is made up of 13 amino acids. Per the germline V gene, CDR1 is MNHEY and CDR2 is SVGEGT. The DNA of the CDR3 is TGTGCCAGCAGACGACAGGGGAATCAGCCCCAGCATTTT. Translating gives CASRRQGNQPQHF.

There are a few counts of this clonotype. The chain recombines TRBV28 with TRBJ2-7, with 11 bases identical to TRBD1. The CDR3 has 13 residues. Trimming cost V 10 bases and J 5 bases; bases outside gene matches: 7. CDR1 is MDHEN, CDR2 SYDVKM, per germline. The CDR3 loop is CATRGTGGNEQYF. The CDR3 region has the DNA TGTGCCACCAGGGGGACAGGGGGAAACGAGCAGTACTTC.

The rearrangement joins TRBV7-2 to TRBJ2-5, with 10 bases lining up with TRBD1. The CDR3 spans 14 residues. The V gene end was trimmed by 5 bases and the J gene end by 8 bases; junction bases not matched to a gene: 8. CDR1 is SGHTA and CDR2 is FQGNSA in the germline V gene. The CDR3 loop is CASSPRDRGITQYF. DNA for the CDR3: TGTGCCAGCAGCCCGCGGGACAGGGGTATAACCCAGTACTTC.

This clonotype was picked up many times. The gene calls are TRBV29-1 and TRBJ2-7, with D hard to call. Germline CDR1 reads SQVTM; CDR2 reads ANQGSEA. CDR3 length: 13 amino acids. V shed 3 bases and J shed 0 bases, with 9 bases lying between them. This chain's CDR3 is CSVDVGSSYEQYF. The CDR3 DNA follows: TGCAGCGTTGACGTGGGGTCCTCCTACGAGCAGTACTTC.

This clonotype has a handful of counts. The CDR3 nucleotides read TGTGCCAGCAGCTTAGAAGGCAGCCGGACCTCCCGGGGCCAGTACTTC. This translates into CASSLEGSRTSRGQYF. The chain uses TRBV7-6 and TRBJ2-5, with a possible D match to TRBD2 (5 bases). Trimming cost V 1 base and J 10 bases, with 22 bases left between them. The CDR3 spans 16 residues. CDR1 is SGHVS, CDR2 FNYEAQ, per germline.

This clonotype was found many times. The genes are TRBV20-1 and TRBJ2-1; 9 nucleotides match TRBD2. In germline, CDR1 is DFQATT, CDR2 SNEGSKA (reference sequence). The CDR3 loop spans 13 amino acids. With V trimmed by 6 bases and J by 3 bases, 3 bases remained unmatched. The CDR3 DNA sequence: TGCAGTGCATTAGCGGGAGTCTACAATGAGCAGTTCTTC. Encoded protein: CSALAGVYNEQFF.

The gene calls are TRBV29-1 and TRBJ1-4, with D tentatively TRBD1 (6 bases). The germline gives CDR1 SQVTM, CDR2 ANQGSEA. This CDR3 has 14 residues. The germline V and J ends were trimmed by 0 bases and 11 bases, with 16 bases remaining between them. This CDR3 is CSVEEGTCGGKLFF. In DNA, the CDR3 is TGCAGCGTTGAAGAAGGGACATGCGGTGGGAAACTGTTTTTT.

The sample holds many counts of this clonotype. CDR3 DNA sequence: TGCGCCAGCAGCCAGGACCGGAACAATTCACCCCTCCACTTT. It codes for CASSQDRNNSPLHF. This chain links TRBV5-1 with TRBJ1-6; no clear D gene. The CDR3 consists of 14 residues. Per germline, CDR1 SGHRS and CDR2 YFSETQ. V was shortened by 4 bases and J by 7 bases, with 12 bases between the two germline ends.

This clonotype appeared many times. The chain has TRBV15 and TRBJ2-1; D is ambiguous. The CDR3 has 12 amino acids. CDR1 and CDR2 (germline): LNHNV, YYDKDF (reference sequence). The V end lost 3 bases, the J end lost 2 bases, and 2 bases lay between the germline ends. The CDR3 loop is CATSRAYNEQFF. The CDR3, as DNA: TGTGCCACCAGCAGGGCCTACAATGAGCAGTTCTTC.

In its sample, this clonotype was seen many times. This chain joins TRBV28 and TRBJ1-1; 9 nucleotides match TRBD1. Per germline, CDR1 MDHEN and CDR2 SYDVKM. V lost 6 bases to trimming and J lost 1 base; unmatched junction nucleotides: 9. This CDR3 is 16 amino acids long. The DNA for the CDR3 is TGTGCCAGCAGCCAAGGGACAGGGCCGTGGAACACTGAAGCTTTCTTT. This sequence encodes CASSQGTGPWNTEAFF.

There are many counts of this clonotype. The rearrangement joins TRBV9 to TRBJ2-3; 9 nucleotides agree with TRBD2. Germline V gene sequence: CDR1 SGDLS, CDR2 YYNGEE. Losses at the gene ends were 4 bases for V and 0 bases for J; bases not matched to a gene: 12. The CDR3 extends over 18 amino acids. The CDR3 here is CASSPRLAGVVSTDTQYF. Written as DNA, the CDR3 is TGTGCCAGCAGCCCCCGGTTAGCGGGAGTGGTGAGCACAGATACGCAGTATTTT.

The chain couples TRBV24-1 to TRBJ2-1; 10 bases map to TRBD2. V shed 4 bases and J 6 bases; nucleotides not matched to a gene: 20. The CDR3 is made up of 20 amino acids. The germline V gene has CDR1 KGHDR and CDR2 SFDVKD. As DNA, the CDR3 is TGTGCCACCAGTGACAGCCCGGAGGCGGTTGTACTAGCGGGACCCAATGAGCAGTTCTTC. This gives the protein CATSDSPEAVVLAGPNEQFF.

This clonotype was seen ten or more times. V is TRBV6-6 and J is TRBJ1-6; D is ambiguous. This CDR3 is built from 12 residues. V was cut by 6 bases and J by 9 bases, with 9 bases left in between. Germline V CDR1 and CDR2: MNHNY, SVGAGI (reference sequence). For the CDR3, the DNA is TGTGCCAGCAGGGCTGAGACTTCACCCCTCCACTTT. It is translated as CASRAETSPLHF.

This clonotype was counted at least ten times. The chain is built from TRBV20-1 and TRBJ1-2, with D hard to call. V was clipped by 0 bases and J by 8 bases, with 13 bases between them. This CDR3 is built from 13 residues. Germline CDR1 and CDR2: DFQATT and SNEGSKA (reference sequence). CDR3 amino acids: CSARDSGIYGYTF. The CDR3, as DNA: TGCAGTGCTAGAGATTCGGGGATTTACGGCTACACCTTC.

The sample holds many counts of this clonotype. This sequence joins TRBV25-1 and TRBJ2-1, with 8 bases lining up with TRBD2. The CDR3 totals 13 residues. V dropped 5 bases and J dropped 7; count of bases not matched to a gene: 4. The germline CDR1 and CDR2 sequences are MGHDK and SYGVNS. The CDR3 DNA is TGTGCCAGCAGTCGGGGGGGGATTAATGAGCAGTTCTTC. It encodes CASSRGGINEQFF.

This clonotype appeared many times. This chain links TRBV29-1 with TRBJ2-1; 7 nucleotides align to TRBD2. CDR3 length equals 12 residues. V dropped 6 bases and J dropped 9; count of bases not matched to a gene: 8. The germline CDR1 and CDR2 sequences are SQVTM and ANQGSEA. For the CDR3, the DNA is TGCAGCGTCGGGAGGCATGGGGGTGAGCAGTTCTTC. It is translated as CSVGRHGGEQFF.